These T cell receptor beta chains were read from a single sample in a study of persistence of HIV-infected CD4 T cells. Method: immunoSEQ multiplex PCR; TCRdb's copy keeps in-frame clones and lacks some. The data contain tens of thousands of clones, about 81% of them seen just once; the ten biggest clones take up 1.5% to 2%. The antigens for these receptors are not known. Sequenced here: CD4+ T cells sorted from PBMCs after roughly 18-hour stimulation, sampled from a patient who received antiretroviral therapy. All receptors derive from an adult man with HIV who was CMV-seropositive. The CDR3 runs from the conserved cysteine through the conserved F or W. The D gene is left open where the match is weak. A row's size may be missing; if present it is once, few, many or a size class.

j_call: TRBJ2-4
v_call: TRBV6-5
clone_size: .
d_call: TRBD1
cdr3_aa: CASSQMTGGKNIQYF
cdr3_nt: TGTGCCAGCAGCCAAATGACAGGGGGTAAAAACATTCAGTACTTC

j_call: TRBJ1-2
v_call: TRBV7-8
clone_size: .
d_call: .
cdr3_aa: CASSPGLGSNYGYTF
cdr3_nt: TGTGCCAGCAGTCCTGGGCTCGGGTCTAACTATGGCTACACCTTC

j_call: TRBJ1-1
v_call: TRBV5-1
clone_size: few
d_call: .
cdr3_aa: CASSLSPGVRNTEAFF
cdr3_nt: TGCGCCAGCAGCTTAAGCCCAGGGGTTCGGAACACTGAAGCTTTCTTT

j_call: TRBJ2-5
v_call: TRBV6-5
clone_size: .
d_call: .
cdr3_aa: CASRTSTKTQYF
cdr3_nt: TGTGCCAGCAGGACTAGTACAAAGACCCAGTACTTC

j_call: TRBJ1-5
v_call: TRBV5-1
clone_size: .
d_call: .
cdr3_aa: CASSLAGANQPQHF
cdr3_nt: TGCGCCAGCAGCTTGGCAGGGGCCAATCAGCCCCAGCATTTT

j_call: TRBJ1-2
v_call: TRBV6-1
clone_size: .
d_call: .
cdr3_aa: CASSPGEGSYGYTF
cdr3_nt: TGTGCCAGCAGTCCAGGGGAGGGGAGCTATGGCTACACCTTC

j_call: TRBJ1-3
v_call: TRBV3-1/TRBV3-2
clone_size: few
d_call: .
cdr3_aa: CASSQWGQGDTIYF
cdr3_nt: TGTGCCAGCAGCCAATGGGGGCAGGGAGACACCATATATTTT

j_call: TRBJ1-6
v_call: TRBV7-8
clone_size: .
d_call: TRBD1
cdr3_aa: CASSLSPPGQGYNSPLHF
cdr3_nt: TGTGCCAGCAGCTTATCGCCGCCGGGACAGGGCTATAATTCACCCCTCCACTTT

j_call: TRBJ2-2
v_call: TRBV6-5
clone_size: .
d_call: TRBD2
cdr3_aa: CASSWGGPATGELFF
cdr3_nt: TGTGCCAGCAGTTGGGGAGGGCCGGCCACCGGGGAGCTGTTTTTT

j_call: TRBJ2-2
v_call: TRBV6-6
clone_size: .
d_call: .
cdr3_aa: CASSLRDSRGTTGELFF
cdr3_nt: TGTGCCAGCAGTCTAAGAGACTCCCGAGGGACCACCGGGGAGCTGTTTTTT

j_call: TRBJ2-3
v_call: TRBV9
clone_size: .
d_call: .
cdr3_aa: CASSVEGGHSTDTQYF
cdr3_nt: TGTGCCAGCAGCGTAGAAGGAGGACACAGCACAGATACGCAGTATTTT

j_call: TRBJ2-2
v_call: TRBV7-2
clone_size: .
d_call: TRBD2
cdr3_aa: CASSRDRGGTGELFF
cdr3_nt: TGTGCCAGCAGCCGCGATCGGGGGGGTACCGGGGAGCTGTTTTTT

j_call: TRBJ1-1
v_call: TRBV12-3/TRBV12-4
clone_size: .
d_call: .
cdr3_aa: CASSLQTGTEAFF
cdr3_nt: TGTGCCAGCAGTTTACAGACGGGGACTGAAGCTTTCTTT

j_call: TRBJ2-3
v_call: TRBV5-1
clone_size: .
d_call: TRBD2
cdr3_aa: CASSSGGLSTDTQYF
cdr3_nt: TGCGCCAGCAGCTCGGGGGGACTTAGCACAGATACGCAGTATTTT

j_call: TRBJ1-6
v_call: TRBV6-1
clone_size: .
d_call: .
cdr3_aa: CASSEARDSPLHF
cdr3_nt: TGTGCCAGCAGTGAAGCCCGAGACTCACCCCTCCACTTT

j_call: TRBJ1-5
v_call: TRBV19
clone_size: .
d_call: .
cdr3_aa: CATSEGVYSNQPQHF
cdr3_nt: TGTGCCACCTCAGAAGGGGTTTATAGCAATCAGCCCCAGCATTTT

j_call: TRBJ2-2
v_call: TRBV2
clone_size: .
d_call: .
cdr3_aa: CASSSPTGTGELFF
cdr3_nt: TGTGCCAGCAGTTCCCCAACAGGGACCGGGGAGCTGTTTTTT

j_call: TRBJ1-2
v_call: TRBV3-1/TRBV3-2
clone_size: .
d_call: .
cdr3_aa: CASSQVWGGRTNYGYTF
cdr3_nt: TGTGCCAGCAGCCAAGTATGGGGGGGGCGGACTAACTATGGCTACACCTTC

j_call: TRBJ1-4
v_call: TRBV2
clone_size: .
d_call: TRBD1
cdr3_aa: CASSDPGQGLEKLFF
cdr3_nt: TGTGCCAGCAGTGATCCGGGACAGGGACTCGAAAAACTGTTTTTT

j_call: TRBJ2-1
v_call: TRBV3-1/TRBV3-2
clone_size: few
d_call: TRBD1
cdr3_aa: CASSQDEGTGYEFF
cdr3_nt: TGTGCCAGCAGCCAAGATGAGGGGACAGGGTATGAGTTCTTC

j_call: TRBJ2-2
v_call: TRBV11-3
clone_size: .
d_call: .
cdr3_aa: CASSQAGHTGELFF
cdr3_nt: TGTGCCAGCAGCCAGGCAGGGCACACCGGGGAGCTGTTTTTT

j_call: TRBJ1-2
v_call: TRBV7-9
clone_size: .
d_call: .
cdr3_aa: CASSLSQGGYTF
cdr3_nt: TGTGCCAGCAGTCTTAGCCAAGGGGGCTACACCTTC

j_call: TRBJ1-6
v_call: TRBV5-8
clone_size: few
d_call: .
cdr3_aa: CASSLREQSPLHF
cdr3_nt: TGTGCCAGCAGCTTGAGGGAGCAATCACCCCTCCACTTT

j_call: TRBJ1-2
v_call: TRBV15
clone_size: .
d_call: TRBD1
cdr3_aa: CATSRGGNYRGGDYGYTF
cdr3_nt: TGTGCCACCAGCAGGGGGGGAAACTACAGGGGAGGCGACTATGGCTACACCTTC

j_call: TRBJ2-1
v_call: TRBV28
clone_size: .
d_call: .
cdr3_aa: CASSFPPVDNEQFF
cdr3_nt: TGTGCCAGCAGTTTCCCGCCAGTAGACAATGAGCAGTTCTTC

j_call: TRBJ2-2
v_call: TRBV7-9
clone_size: .
d_call: TRBD1
cdr3_aa: CASSLRGLGTGELFF
cdr3_nt: TGTGCCAGCAGCTTAAGGGGGCTAGGCACCGGGGAGCTGTTTTTT

j_call: TRBJ1-2
v_call: TRBV15
clone_size: .
d_call: .
cdr3_aa: CATSRGSHEGYGYTF
cdr3_nt: TGTGCCACCAGCAGAGGGTCTCACGAGGGGTATGGCTACACCTTC

j_call: TRBJ1-3
v_call: TRBV6-6
clone_size: .
d_call: .
cdr3_aa: CASSTRRSGNTIYF
cdr3_nt: TGTGCCAGCAGTACCAGACGCTCTGGAAACACCATATATTTT

j_call: TRBJ2-3
v_call: TRBV6-5
clone_size: few
d_call: TRBD2
cdr3_aa: CASSYSLAGKDTQYF
cdr3_nt: TGTGCCAGCAGTTACTCTCTAGCGGGGAAAGATACGCAGTATTTT

j_call: TRBJ2-3
v_call: TRBV5-6
clone_size: .
d_call: TRBD1
cdr3_aa: CASGQGSADTQYF
cdr3_nt: TGTGCCAGCGGACAGGGGAGCGCAGATACGCAGTATTTT

j_call: TRBJ1-3
v_call: TRBV28
clone_size: .
d_call: .
cdr3_aa: CASSLWGVRGNTIYF
cdr3_nt: TGTGCCAGCAGTTTATGGGGGGTGCGGGGAAACACCATATATTTT

j_call: TRBJ1-5
v_call: TRBV7-8
clone_size: .
d_call: TRBD1
cdr3_aa: CASSPGGQQVQPQHF
cdr3_nt: TGTGCCAGCAGCCCCGGGGGACAGCAAGTACAGCCCCAGCATTTT

j_call: TRBJ2-7
v_call: TRBV6-2/TRBV6-3
clone_size: .
d_call: TRBD1
cdr3_aa: CASSRPGTGSYEQYF
cdr3_nt: TGTGCCAGCAGTCGTCCCGGGACAGGCTCCTACGAGCAGTACTTC

j_call: TRBJ1-3
v_call: TRBV5-1
clone_size: .
d_call: TRBD1
cdr3_aa: CASSSGQGANTIYF
cdr3_nt: TGCGCCAGCAGCTCCGGACAGGGTGCGAACACCATATATTTT

j_call: TRBJ1-5
v_call: TRBV7-2
clone_size: .
d_call: .
cdr3_aa: CASSLGNSQPQHF
cdr3_nt: TGTGCCAGCAGCTTAGGCAACTCGCAGCCCCAGCATTTT

j_call: TRBJ2-2
v_call: TRBV2
clone_size: .
d_call: .
cdr3_aa: CAIGAGIGTGELFF
cdr3_nt: TGTGCCATAGGGGCGGGGATTGGCACCGGGGAGCTGTTTTTT

j_call: TRBJ1-4
v_call: TRBV19
clone_size: once
d_call: .
cdr3_aa: CASKRGPTNEKLFF
cdr3_nt: TGTGCCAGTAAACGGGGTCCAACTAATGAAAAACTGTTTTTT

j_call: TRBJ1-3
v_call: TRBV7-9
clone_size: .
d_call: .
cdr3_aa: CASSLGHSGNTIYF
cdr3_nt: TGTGCCAGCAGCCTCGGACACTCTGGAAACACCATATATTTT

j_call: TRBJ2-2
v_call: TRBV7-3
clone_size: .
d_call: .
cdr3_aa: CASSRLDLNTGELFF
cdr3_nt: TGTGCCAGCAGCAGGCTAGATCTCAACACCGGGGAGCTGTTTTTT

j_call: TRBJ2-1
v_call: TRBV7-2
clone_size: .
d_call: TRBD2
cdr3_aa: CASSRSGGALNEQFF
cdr3_nt: TGTGCCAGCAGCAGGAGCGGGGGGGCCCTCAATGAGCAGTTCTTC

j_call: TRBJ2-3
v_call: TRBV4-1
clone_size: .
d_call: .
cdr3_aa: CASSQSPGAIGADTQYF
cdr3_nt: TGCGCCAGCAGCCAGTCTCCGGGGGCAATTGGAGCAGATACGCAGTATTTT

j_call: TRBJ1-1
v_call: TRBV11-3
clone_size: .
d_call: .
cdr3_aa: CASSARSSGAAFF
cdr3_nt: TGTGCCAGCAGCGCCCGATCTTCAGGGGCAGCTTTCTTT

j_call: TRBJ1-5
v_call: TRBV6-6
clone_size: .
d_call: TRBD1
cdr3_aa: CASSFAGQGLLYSNQPQHF
cdr3_nt: TGTGCCAGCAGCTTCGCTGGACAGGGATTACTTTATAGCAATCAGCCCCAGCATTTT

j_call: TRBJ1-3
v_call: TRBV7-8
clone_size: .
d_call: .
cdr3_aa: CASSLQTGRNTIYF
cdr3_nt: TGTGCCAGCAGTCTTCAAACAGGTCGAAACACCATATATTTT